The clone carrying this T cell receptor (beta chain) was counted ten times or more. One junction end does not reproduce the germline sequence, and a read error may be involved. These data are taken from a study of T-cell reconstitution after alpha-beta-depleted transplantation in children. Molecular barcoding with unique molecular identifiers was used for the TCRbeta library. TCRdb recomputed calls from the PCR reads with MiXCR, one row per CDR3 protein. The repertoire consists of around 120,000 distinct CDR3 sequences, with under 30% occurring once and the leading ten covering approximately 10%. Sequenced here: PBMCs, mostly from graft donor cells, sampled 180 days after TCRalphabeta/CD19-depleted stem cell transplant. The TCR comes from a male patient aged 2-10 years who had a stem cell transplant for chronic granulomatous disease, so the T cells may come from the graft donor.

For the CDR3, the DNA is TGTGCCAGCAGTTTGGGGGCGAGCATTCAGCCCCAGCATTTT. Its translation: CASSLGASIQPQHF. The chain is built from TRBV12-3 or TRBV12-4 and TRBJ1-5; TRBD1 is a possible D gene (6 bases). The CDR3 is made up of 14 amino acids.